This T cell receptor beta chain was documented in a study of blood T cell repertoires in COVID-19. About the research overall: PBMCs, B-cell-depleted T cells, or T cells were the source of the cDNA or gDNA that made up the material.

In the source study's methods: Reference gene primer amplification in the assay estimated nucleated cell counts. Sequencing was performed with immunoSEQ multiplex PCR; in TCRdb, only in-frame clones are kept and a portion is missing. The V and J calls and clone size were taken over from that table, and D and trimming were inferred from the DNA. This table holds just over 150,000 clones, approximately 80% found once. Sequencing was done on a sample of peripheral blood. The clonotype was recovered from a woman between 45 and 60 years old with acute or convalescent COVID-19.

DNA for the CDR3: TGTGCCAGCTCACCCTCCAGGGGGACGACAGAGCAGTACTTC. This encodes CASSPSRGTTEQYF. This chain joins TRBV18 and TRBJ2-7; 7 positions match TRBD1. This CDR3 comprises 14 residues. Germline V lookup: CDR1 KGHSH, CDR2 LQKENI. V lost 3 bases and J lost 7; bases outside the gene matches: 9. The whole variable domain, remainder taken from reference TRBV18 and TRBJ2-7, is NAGVMQNPRHLVRRRGQEARLRCSPMKGHSHVYWYRQLPEEGLKFMVYLQKENIIDESGMPKERFSAEFPKEGPSILRIQQVVRGDSAAYFCASSPSRGTTEQYFGPGTRLTVT.